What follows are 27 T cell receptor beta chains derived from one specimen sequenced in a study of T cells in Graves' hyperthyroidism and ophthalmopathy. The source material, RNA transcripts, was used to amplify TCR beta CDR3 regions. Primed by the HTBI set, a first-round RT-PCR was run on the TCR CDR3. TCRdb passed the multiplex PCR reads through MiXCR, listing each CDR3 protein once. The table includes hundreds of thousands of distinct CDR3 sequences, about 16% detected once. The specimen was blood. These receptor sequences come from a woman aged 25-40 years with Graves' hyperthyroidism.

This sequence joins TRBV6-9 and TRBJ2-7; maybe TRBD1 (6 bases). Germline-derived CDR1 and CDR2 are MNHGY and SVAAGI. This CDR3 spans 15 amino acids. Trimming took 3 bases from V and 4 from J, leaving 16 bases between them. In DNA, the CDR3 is TGTGCCAGCAGTTACACCCGGGACATACAATACGAGCAGTACTTC. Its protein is CASSYTRDIQYEQYF.

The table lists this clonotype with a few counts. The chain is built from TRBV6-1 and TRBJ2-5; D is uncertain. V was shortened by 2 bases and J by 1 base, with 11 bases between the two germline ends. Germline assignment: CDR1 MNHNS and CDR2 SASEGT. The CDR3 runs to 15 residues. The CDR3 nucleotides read TGTGCCAGCAGTGAAAATGGCGCTCCCCAAGAGACCCAGTACTTC. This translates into CASSENGAPQETQYF.

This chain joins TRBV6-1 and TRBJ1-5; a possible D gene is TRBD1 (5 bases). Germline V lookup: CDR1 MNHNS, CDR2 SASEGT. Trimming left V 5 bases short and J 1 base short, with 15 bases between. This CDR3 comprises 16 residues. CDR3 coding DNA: TGTGCCAGCAGTTGGCCGGGGGGGTTGAGCAATCAGCCCCAGCATTTT. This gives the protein CASSWPGGLSNQPQHF.

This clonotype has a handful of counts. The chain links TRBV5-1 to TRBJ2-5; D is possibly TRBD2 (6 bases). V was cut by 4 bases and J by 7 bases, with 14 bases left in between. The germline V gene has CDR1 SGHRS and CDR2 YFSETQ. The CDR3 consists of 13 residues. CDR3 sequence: CASSPAREPTQYF. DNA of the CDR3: TGCGCCAGCAGCCCGGCGCGGGAACCGACCCAGTACTTC.

Here the CDR3 reads CSALLTGTGFYGYTF. The CDR3 region has the DNA TGCAGTGCTCTATTAACCGGGACAGGGTTTTATGGCTACACCTTC. This chain connects TRBV20-1 to TRBJ1-2, with 9 bases that match TRBD1. The CDR3 has 15 amino acids. Germline lookup yields CDR1 DFQATT and CDR2 SNEGSKA (reference sequence). V trimming: 5 bases; J trimming: 5 bases; junction bases outside the gene matches: 12.

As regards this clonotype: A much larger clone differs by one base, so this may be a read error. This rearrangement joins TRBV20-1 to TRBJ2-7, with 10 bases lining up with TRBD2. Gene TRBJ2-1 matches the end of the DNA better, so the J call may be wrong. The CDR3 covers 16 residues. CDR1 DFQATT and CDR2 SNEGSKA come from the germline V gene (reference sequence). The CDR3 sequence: CALSGLAGAVAYEQFF. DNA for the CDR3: TGCGCACTCTCAGGGCTAGCGGGAGCAGTCGCCTACGAGCAGTTCTTC.

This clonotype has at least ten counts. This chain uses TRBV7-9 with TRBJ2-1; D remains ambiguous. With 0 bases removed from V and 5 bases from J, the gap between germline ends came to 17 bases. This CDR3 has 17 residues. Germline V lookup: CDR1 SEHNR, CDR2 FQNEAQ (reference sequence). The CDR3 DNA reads TGTGCCAGCAGCTTAGCCTCGGTGGGCCTCTCAGACAATGAGCAGTTCTTC. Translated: CASSLASVGLSDNEQFF.

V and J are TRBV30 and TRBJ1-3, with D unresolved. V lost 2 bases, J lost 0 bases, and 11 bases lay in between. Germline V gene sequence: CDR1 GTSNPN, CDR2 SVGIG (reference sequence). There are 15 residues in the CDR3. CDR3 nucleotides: TGTGCCTGGAGTTACAAGGGAAACTCTGGAAACACCATATATTTT. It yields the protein CAWSYKGNSGNTIYF.

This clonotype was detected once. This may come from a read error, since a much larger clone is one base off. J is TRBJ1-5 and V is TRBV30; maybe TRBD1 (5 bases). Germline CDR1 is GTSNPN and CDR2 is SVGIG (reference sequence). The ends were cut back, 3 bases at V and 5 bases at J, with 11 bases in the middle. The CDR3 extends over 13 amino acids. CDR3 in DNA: TGTGCCTGGAGCGCCGGGGCAGATCAGCCCCAGCATTTT. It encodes CAWSAGADQPQHF.

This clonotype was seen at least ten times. The CDR3 nucleotides are TGTGCCAGCAGCTTGGTGAGTTGGGAGAACACTGAAGCTTTCTTT. It yields the protein CASSLVSWENTEAFF. The chain uses TRBV11-1 and TRBJ1-1; D ambiguous. This CDR3 has 15 amino acids. The V gene lost 3 bases and the J gene lost 1 base, with 12 bases spanning the gap. CDR1 and CDR2 (germline): SGHAT, FQDESV (reference sequence). Combining the CDR3 with reference TRBV11-1 and TRBJ1-1 gives the whole variable domain EAEVAQSPRYKITEKSQAVAFWCDPISGHATLYWYRQILGQGPELLVQFQDESVVDDSQLPKDRFSAERLKGVDSTLKIQPAELGDSAMYLCASSLVSWENTEAFFGQGTRLTVV.

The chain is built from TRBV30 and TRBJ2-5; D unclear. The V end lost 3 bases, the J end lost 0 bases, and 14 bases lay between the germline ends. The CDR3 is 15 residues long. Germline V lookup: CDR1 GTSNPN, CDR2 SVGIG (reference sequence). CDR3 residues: CAWSAPIGYQETQYF. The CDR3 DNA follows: TGTGCCTGGAGCGCTCCCATAGGGTACCAAGAGACCCAGTACTTC.

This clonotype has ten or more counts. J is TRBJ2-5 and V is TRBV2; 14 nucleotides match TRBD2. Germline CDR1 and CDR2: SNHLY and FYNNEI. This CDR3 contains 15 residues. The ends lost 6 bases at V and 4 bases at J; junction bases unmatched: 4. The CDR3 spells CASRVGLAGGETQYF. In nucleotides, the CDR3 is TGTGCCAGCAGGGTAGGACTAGCGGGAGGAGAGACCCAGTACTTC.

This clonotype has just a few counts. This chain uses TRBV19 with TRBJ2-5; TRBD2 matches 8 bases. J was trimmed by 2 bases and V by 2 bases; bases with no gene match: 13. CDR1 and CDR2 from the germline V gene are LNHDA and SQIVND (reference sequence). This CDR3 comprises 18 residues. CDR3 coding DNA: TGTGCCAGTAGTATATCTTCCGGACTAGCAGCAGATCAAGAGACCCAGTACTTC. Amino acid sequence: CASSISSGLAADQETQYF.

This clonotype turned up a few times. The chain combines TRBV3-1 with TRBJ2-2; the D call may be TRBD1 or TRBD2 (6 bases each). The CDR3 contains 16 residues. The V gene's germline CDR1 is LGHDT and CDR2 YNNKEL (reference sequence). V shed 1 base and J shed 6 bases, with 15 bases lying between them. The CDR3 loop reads CASSQAGTGAAGELFF. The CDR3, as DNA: TGTGCCAGCAGCCAAGCTGGAACGGGGGCGGCCGGGGAGCTGTTTTTT.

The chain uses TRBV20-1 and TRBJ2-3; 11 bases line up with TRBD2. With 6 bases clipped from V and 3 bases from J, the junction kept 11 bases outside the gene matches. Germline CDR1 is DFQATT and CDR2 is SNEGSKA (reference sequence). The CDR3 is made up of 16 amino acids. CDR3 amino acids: CSASSRLAGRTDTQYF. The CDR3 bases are TGCAGTGCATCTAGCCGACTAGCGGGAAGGACAGATACGCAGTATTTT.

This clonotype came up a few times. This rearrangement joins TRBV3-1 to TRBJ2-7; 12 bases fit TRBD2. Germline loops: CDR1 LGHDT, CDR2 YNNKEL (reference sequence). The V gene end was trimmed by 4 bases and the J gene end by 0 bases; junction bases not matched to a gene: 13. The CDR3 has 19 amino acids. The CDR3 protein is CASSPGFRTSGRTSYEQYF. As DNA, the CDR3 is TGTGCCAGCAGCCCCGGCTTTCGTACTAGCGGGAGGACCTCCTACGAGCAGTACTTC.

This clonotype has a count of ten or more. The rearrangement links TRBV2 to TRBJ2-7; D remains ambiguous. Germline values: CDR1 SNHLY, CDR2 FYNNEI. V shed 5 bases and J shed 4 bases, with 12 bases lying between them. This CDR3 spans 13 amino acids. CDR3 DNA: TGTGCCAGCAGTCACAGAACAGTTTACGAGCAGTACTTC. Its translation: CASSHRTVYEQYF.

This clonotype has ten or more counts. CDR3 bases: TGCAGTGCTAGTCGAAGTGCTAGCGGGACCATCGGGGGGTACGAAGAGACCCAGTACTTC. This translates into CSASRSASGTIGGYEETQYF. The rearrangement uses TRBV20-1 and TRBJ2-5; 9 nucleotides match TRBD2. The CDR3 spans 20 residues. The germline V gene encodes CDR1 DFQATT and CDR2 SNEGSKA (reference sequence). With V trimmed by 3 bases and J by 3 bases, 23 bases remained unmatched.

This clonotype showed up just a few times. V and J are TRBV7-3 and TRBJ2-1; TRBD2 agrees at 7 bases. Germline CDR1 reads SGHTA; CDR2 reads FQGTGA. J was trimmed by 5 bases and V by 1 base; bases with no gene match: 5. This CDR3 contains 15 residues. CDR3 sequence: CASSLMRLADNEQFF. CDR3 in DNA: TGTGCCAGCAGCTTAATGAGGCTAGCGGACAATGAGCAGTTCTTC.

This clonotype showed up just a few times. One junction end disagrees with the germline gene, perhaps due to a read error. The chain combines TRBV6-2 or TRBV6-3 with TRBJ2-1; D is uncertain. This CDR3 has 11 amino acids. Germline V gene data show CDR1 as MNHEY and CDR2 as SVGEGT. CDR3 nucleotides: TGTGCCAGCAGGTGGGGAAATGAGCAGCTCTTC. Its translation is CASRWGNEQLF.

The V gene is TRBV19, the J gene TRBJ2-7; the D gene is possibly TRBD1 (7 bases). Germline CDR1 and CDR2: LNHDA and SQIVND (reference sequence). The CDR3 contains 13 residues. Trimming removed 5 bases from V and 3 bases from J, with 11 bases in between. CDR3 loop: CASSAGQNYEQYF. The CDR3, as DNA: TGTGCCAGTAGTGCGGGACAGAACTACGAGCAGTACTTC.

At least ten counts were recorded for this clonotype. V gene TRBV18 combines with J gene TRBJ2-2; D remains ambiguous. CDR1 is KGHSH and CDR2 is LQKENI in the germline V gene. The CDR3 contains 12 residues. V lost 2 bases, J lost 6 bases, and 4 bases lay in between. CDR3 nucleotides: TGTGCCAGCTCACCAGGTTCCGGGGAGCTGTTTTTT. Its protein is CASSPGSGELFF. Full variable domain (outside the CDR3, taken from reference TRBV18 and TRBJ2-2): NAGVMQNPRHLVRRRGQEARLRCSPMKGHSHVYWYRQLPEEGLKFMVYLQKENIIDESGMPKERFSAEFPKEGPSILRIQQVVRGDSAAYFCASSPGSGELFFGEGSRLTVL.

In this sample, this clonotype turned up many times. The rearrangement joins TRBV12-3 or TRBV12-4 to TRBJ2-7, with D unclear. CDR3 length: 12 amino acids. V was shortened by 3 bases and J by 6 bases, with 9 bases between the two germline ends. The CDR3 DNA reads TGTGCCAGCAGTTTGACCCCGATCGAGCAGTACTTC. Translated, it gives CASSLTPIEQYF.

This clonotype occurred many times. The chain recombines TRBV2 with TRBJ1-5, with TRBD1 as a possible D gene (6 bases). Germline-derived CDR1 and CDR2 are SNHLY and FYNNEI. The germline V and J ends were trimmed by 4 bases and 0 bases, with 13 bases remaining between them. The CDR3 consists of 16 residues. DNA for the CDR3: TGTGCCAGCAGTGTGGGCAGGGGCTATAGCAATCAGCCCCAGCATTTT. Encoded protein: CASSVGRGYSNQPQHF.

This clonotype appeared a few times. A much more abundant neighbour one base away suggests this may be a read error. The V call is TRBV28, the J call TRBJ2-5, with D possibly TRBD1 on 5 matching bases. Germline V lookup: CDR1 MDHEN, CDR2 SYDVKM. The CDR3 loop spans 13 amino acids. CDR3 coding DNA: TGTGCCAGCGGCCACCCCAGGGAAGAGATCCAGTACTTC. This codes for CASGHPREEIQYF.

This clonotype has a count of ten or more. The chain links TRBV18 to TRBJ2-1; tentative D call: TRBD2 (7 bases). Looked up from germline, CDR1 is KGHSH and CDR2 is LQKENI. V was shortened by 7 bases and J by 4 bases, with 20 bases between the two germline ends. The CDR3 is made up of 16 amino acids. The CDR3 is CASYTPRGGFYNEQFF. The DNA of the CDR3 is TGTGCCAGCTACACACCCAGGGGAGGGTTTTACAATGAGCAGTTCTTC.

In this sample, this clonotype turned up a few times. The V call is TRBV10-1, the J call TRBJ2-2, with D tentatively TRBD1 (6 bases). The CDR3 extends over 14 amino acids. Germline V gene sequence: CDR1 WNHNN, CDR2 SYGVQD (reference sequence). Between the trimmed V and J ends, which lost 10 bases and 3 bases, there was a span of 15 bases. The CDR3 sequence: CATRGRRDTGELFF. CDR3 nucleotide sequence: TGCGCCACCAGGGGCAGGCGGGACACCGGGGAGCTGTTTTTT.